This TCR beta chain stems from a study of OX40 agonist ivuxolimab in advanced cancers. This clone was counted between two and nine times. The antigen remains unidentified. Produced via immunoSEQ multiplex PCR; TCRdb's table is partial and in-frame only. There are 55,000 to 65,000 clones in the sample; 77% occur only once, and 6.3% lies in the top ten. The germline CDR1 and CDR2 sequences are GTSNPN and SVGIG (reference sequence). The CDR3 is 18 residues long. The V gene end was trimmed by 4 bases and the J gene end by 0 bases; junction bases not matched to a gene: 16. General observations from the study: With doses of 0.1 to 3.0 mg/kg, CD4+ and CD8+ blood T cells had undergone clonal expansion by week 6.

This specimen was CD4+ or CD8+ T cells sorted from blood, taken in a trial of the OX40 agonist ivuxolimab. This receptor was obtained from an adult with an advanced solid tumor such as melanoma, head and neck, liver or kidney cancer. V gene TRBV30 combines with J gene TRBJ2-3, with 7 bases aligning to TRBD2. CDR3 protein: CAWTRARLASGSTDTQYF. CDR3 bases: TGTGCCTGGACACGGGCGAGATTGGCTAGCGGAAGCACAGATACGCAGTATTTT.